This TCR beta chain was observed in a study of cytomegalovirus exposure and HLA in healthy donors. PCR was performed using 60 Vbeta and 13 Jbeta primers. TCRdb's copy holds only in-frame clones and misses some; the assay was immunoSEQ multiplex PCR. The repertoire holds about 160,000 clones, with 82% as singletons. Study-wide points: As confirmed in vitro, a few CMV-associated chains were specific for CMV antigens. The study put under 200 TCR beta chains on its list as cytomegalovirus-associated.

As regards this clone: The antigen remains undetermined.

The CDR3 loop spans 16 amino acids. Germline CDR1 is MNHNY and CDR2 is SVGAGI (reference sequence). V trimming: 2 bases; J trimming: 7 bases; junction bases outside the gene matches: 10. Sequencing was performed on PBMCs. The chain carries TRBV6-6 and TRBJ2-7, with 11 bases aligning to TRBD1. This sequence was found in a girl aged 2 to 9 in good health and CMV-seropositive. The CDR3 region has the DNA TGTGCCAGCAGTTACGCCGAAGGGACAGGGGGGCAGGAGCAGTACTTC. It codes for CASSYAEGTGGQEQYF.